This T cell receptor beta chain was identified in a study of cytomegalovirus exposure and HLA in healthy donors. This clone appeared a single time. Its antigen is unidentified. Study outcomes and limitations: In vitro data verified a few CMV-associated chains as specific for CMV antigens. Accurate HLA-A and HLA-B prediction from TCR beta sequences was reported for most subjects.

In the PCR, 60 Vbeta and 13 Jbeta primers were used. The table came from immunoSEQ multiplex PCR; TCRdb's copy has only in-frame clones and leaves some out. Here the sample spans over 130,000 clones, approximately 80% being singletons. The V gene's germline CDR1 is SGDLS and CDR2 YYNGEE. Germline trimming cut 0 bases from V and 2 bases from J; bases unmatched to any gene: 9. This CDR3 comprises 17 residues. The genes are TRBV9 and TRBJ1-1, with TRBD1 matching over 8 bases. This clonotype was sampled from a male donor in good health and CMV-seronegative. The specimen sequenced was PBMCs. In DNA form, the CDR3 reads TGTGCCAGCAGCGTAGGCGACAGGGGAGAGGAAAACACTGAAGCTTTCTTT. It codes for CASSVGDRGEENTEAFF.